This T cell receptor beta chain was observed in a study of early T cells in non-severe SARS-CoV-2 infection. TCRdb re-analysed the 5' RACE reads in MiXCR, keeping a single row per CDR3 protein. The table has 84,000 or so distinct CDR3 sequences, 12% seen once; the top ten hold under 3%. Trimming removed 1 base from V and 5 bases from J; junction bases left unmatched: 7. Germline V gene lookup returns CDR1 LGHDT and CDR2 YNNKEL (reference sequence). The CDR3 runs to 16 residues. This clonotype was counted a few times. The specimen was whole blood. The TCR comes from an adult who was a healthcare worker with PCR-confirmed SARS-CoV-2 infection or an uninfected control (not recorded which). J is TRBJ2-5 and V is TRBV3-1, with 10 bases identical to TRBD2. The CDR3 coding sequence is TGTGCCAGCAGCCAAGTAAGCCCTAGCGGGAGTGAGACCCAGTACTTC. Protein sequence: CASSQVSPSGSETQYF.